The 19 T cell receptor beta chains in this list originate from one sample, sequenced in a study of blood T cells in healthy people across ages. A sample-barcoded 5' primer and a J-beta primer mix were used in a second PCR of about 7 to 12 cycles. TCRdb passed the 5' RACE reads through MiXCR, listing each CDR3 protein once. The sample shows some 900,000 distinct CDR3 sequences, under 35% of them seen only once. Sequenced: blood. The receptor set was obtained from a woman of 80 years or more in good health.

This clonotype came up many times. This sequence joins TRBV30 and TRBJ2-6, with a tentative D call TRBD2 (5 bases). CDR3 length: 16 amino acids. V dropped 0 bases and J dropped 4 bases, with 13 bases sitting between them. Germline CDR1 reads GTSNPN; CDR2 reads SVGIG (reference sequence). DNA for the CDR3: TGTGCCTGGAGTGTGACGGGGTTGGCCGGGGCCAACGTCCTGACTTTC. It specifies CAWSVTGLAGANVLTF.

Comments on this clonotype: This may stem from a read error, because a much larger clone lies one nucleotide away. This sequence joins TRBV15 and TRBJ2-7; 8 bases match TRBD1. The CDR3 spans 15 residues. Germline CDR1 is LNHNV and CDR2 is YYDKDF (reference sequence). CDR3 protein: CATSRGPGQDYGQYF. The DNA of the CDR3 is TGTGCCACCAGCAGAGGACCGGGACAGGACTACGGGCAGTACTTC.

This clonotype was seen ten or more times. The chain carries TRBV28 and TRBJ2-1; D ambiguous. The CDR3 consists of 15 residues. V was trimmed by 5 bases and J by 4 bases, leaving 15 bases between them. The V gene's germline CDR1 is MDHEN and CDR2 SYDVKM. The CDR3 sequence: CASSLTTGGYNEQFF. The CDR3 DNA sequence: TGTGCCAGCAGTCTCACGACGGGTGGATACAATGAGCAGTTCTTC.

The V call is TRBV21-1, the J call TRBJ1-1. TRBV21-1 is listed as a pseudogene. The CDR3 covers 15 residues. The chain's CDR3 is CASSKYRGTNTEAFF. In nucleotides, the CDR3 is TGTGCCAGCAGCAAATATCGGGGAACGAACACTGAAGCTTTCTTT.

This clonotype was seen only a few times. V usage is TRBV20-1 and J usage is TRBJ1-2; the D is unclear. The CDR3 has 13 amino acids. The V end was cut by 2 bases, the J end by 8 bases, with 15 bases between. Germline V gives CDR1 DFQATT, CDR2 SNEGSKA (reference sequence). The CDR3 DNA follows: TGCAGTGCTAGACCCCAGGAGCGGGGAGGCTACACCTTC. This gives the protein CSARPQERGGYTF.

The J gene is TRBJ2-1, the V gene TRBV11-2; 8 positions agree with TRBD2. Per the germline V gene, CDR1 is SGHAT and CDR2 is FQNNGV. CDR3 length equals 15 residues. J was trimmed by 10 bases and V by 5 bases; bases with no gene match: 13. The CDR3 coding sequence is TGTGCCAGCAGCCGCCCCTCCGGGGGGGAGCGAGAGCAGTTCTTC. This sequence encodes CASSRPSGGEREQFF.

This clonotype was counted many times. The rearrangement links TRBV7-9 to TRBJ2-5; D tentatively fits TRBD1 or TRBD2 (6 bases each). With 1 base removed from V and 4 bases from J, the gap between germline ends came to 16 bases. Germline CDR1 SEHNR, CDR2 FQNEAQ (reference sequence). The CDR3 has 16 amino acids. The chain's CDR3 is CASSLGGAGYGETQYF. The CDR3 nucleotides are TGTGCCAGCAGCTTAGGGGGGGCCGGATATGGAGAGACCCAGTACTTC.

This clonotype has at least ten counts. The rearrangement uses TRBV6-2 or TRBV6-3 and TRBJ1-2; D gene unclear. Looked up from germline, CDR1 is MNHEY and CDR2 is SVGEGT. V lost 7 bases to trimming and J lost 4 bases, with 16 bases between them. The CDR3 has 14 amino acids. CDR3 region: CASTTDGRTYGYTF. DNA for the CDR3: TGTGCCAGCACCACCGACGGACGTACCTATGGCTACACCTTC.

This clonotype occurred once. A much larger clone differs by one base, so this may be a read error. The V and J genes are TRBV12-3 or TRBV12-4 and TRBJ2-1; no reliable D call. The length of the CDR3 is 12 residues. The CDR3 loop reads CTSRGPHNEQFF. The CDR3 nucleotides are TGTACCAGCAGAGGCCCTCACAATGAGCAGTTCTTC.

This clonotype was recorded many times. The CDR3 region is CASSPGQGSTDTQYF. The CDR3 nucleotides are TGTGCCAGCTCACCCGGACAGGGGAGCACAGATACGCAGTATTTT. V and J are TRBV18 and TRBJ2-3; TRBD1 matches 9 bases. Germline trimming cut 3 bases from V and 0 bases from J; bases unmatched to any gene: 1. Germline V gene data show CDR1 as KGHSH and CDR2 as LQKENI. This CDR3 comprises 15 residues.

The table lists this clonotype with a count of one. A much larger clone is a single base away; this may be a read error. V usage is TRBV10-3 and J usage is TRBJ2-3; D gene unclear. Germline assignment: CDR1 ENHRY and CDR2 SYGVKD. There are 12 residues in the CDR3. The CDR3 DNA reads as TGTGCCGTCAGTCCAATTCCGGATACGCAGTATTTT. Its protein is CAVSPIPDTQYF.

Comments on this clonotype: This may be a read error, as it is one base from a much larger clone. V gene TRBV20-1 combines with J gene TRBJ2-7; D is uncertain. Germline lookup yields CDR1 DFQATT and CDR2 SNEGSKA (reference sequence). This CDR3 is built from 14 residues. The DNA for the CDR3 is TGCGGTGCTAGTCGGACGGAAAGCTCCTACGAGCAGTACTTC. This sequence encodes CGASRTESSYEQYF.

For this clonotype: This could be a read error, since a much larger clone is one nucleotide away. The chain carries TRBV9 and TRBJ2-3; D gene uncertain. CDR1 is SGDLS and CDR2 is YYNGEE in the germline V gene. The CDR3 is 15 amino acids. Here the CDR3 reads CANSVVTTSTDTQYF. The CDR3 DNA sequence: TGTGCCAACAGCGTAGTTACAACTAGCACAGATACGCAGTATTTT.

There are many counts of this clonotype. The CDR3 reads CASSGAIGRETQYF. CDR3 nucleotide sequence: TGTGCCAGTAGCGGGGCCATCGGGAGAGAGACCCAGTACTTC. This sequence joins TRBV12-3 or TRBV12-4 and TRBJ2-5, with 8 positions matching TRBD2. The CDR3 has 14 residues. V was clipped by 9 bases and J by 4 bases; unmatched bases: 10.

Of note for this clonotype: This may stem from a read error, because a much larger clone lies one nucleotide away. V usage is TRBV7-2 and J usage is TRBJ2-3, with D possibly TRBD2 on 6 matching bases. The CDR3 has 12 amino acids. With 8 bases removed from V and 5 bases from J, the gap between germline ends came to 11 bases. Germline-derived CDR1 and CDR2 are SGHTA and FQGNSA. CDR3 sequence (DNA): TGTGCCAGCGGAGCGGGTCGAGATACGCAGTATTTT. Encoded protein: CASGAGRDTQYF.

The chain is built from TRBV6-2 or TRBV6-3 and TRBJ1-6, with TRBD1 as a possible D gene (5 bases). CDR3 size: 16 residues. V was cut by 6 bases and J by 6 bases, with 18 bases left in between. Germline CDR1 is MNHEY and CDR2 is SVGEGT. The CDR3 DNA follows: TGTGCCAGCAGGGCCATGGAAGGGGCCCTTAATTCACCCCTCCACTTT. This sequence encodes CASRAMEGALNSPLHF.

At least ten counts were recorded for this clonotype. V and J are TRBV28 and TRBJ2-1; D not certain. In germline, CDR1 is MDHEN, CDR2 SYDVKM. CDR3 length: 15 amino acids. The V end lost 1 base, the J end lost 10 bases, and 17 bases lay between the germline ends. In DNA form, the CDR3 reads TGTGCCAGCAGTTTATTGATGTCGAGAGGAACAGAGCAGTTCTTC. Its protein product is CASSLLMSRGTEQFF.

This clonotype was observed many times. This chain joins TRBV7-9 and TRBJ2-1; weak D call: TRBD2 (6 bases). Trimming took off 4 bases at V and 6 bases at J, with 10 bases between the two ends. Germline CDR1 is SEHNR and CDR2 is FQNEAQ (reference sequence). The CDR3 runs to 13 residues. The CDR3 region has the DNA TGTGCCAGCAGCTCTCTAGCGCGCAATGAGCAGTTCTTC. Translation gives CASSSLARNEQFF.

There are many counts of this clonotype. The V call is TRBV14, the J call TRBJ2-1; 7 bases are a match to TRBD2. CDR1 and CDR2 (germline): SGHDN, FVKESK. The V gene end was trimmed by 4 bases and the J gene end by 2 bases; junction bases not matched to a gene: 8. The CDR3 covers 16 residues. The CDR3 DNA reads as TGTGCCAGCAGCCCCCTCGCGGGGGAAACCTACAATGAGCAGTTCTTC. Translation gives CASSPLAGETYNEQFF. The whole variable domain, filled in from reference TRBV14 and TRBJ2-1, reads EAGVTQFPSHSVIEKGQTVTLRCDPISGHDNLYWYRRVMGKEIKFLLHFVKESKQDESGMPNNRFLAERTGGTYSTLKVQPAELEDSGVYFCASSPLAGETYNEQFFGPGTRLTVL.